One sample yielded the 8 T cell receptor beta chains listed below, sequenced in a study of OX40 agonist ivuxolimab in advanced cancers. Assay used: immunoSEQ multiplex PCR; TCRdb lists only in-frame clones, some missing. This table holds tens of thousands of clones, over 75% found once. Sequenced material: CD4+ or CD8+ T cells sorted from blood, taken in a trial of the OX40 agonist ivuxolimab. The receptors shown here come from an adult with an advanced solid tumor such as melanoma, head and neck, liver or kidney cancer.

The chain links TRBV5-6 to TRBJ2-7; D ambiguous. This CDR3 contains 15 residues. CDR1 SGHDT and CDR2 YYEEEE come from the germline V gene. V was shortened by 4 bases and J by 2 bases, with 16 bases between the two germline ends. This chain's CDR3 is CASSRRTERTYEQYF. CDR3 nucleotide sequence: TGTGCCAGCAGCCGACGGACGGAGAGAACCTACGAGCAGTACTTC.

The V call is TRBV19, the J call TRBJ1-1; weak D call: TRBD1 (5 bases). The CDR3 runs 16 residues. Germline CDR1 is LNHDA and CDR2 is SQIVND (reference sequence). V gave up 1 base and J gave up 4 bases, with 16 bases separating them. CDR3 sequence: CASSIGIGRDFTEAFF. CDR3 bases: TGTGCCAGTAGTATAGGTATTGGCAGGGACTTCACTGAAGCTTTCTTT.

V gene TRBV11-3 combines with J gene TRBJ2-6; D gene unclear. V lost 3 bases to trimming and J lost 0 bases, with 9 bases between them. This CDR3 region has 16 residues. CDR1 SGHNT and CDR2 YENEEA come from the germline V gene. The CDR3: CASSFPIFSGANVLTF. Written as DNA, the CDR3 is TGTGCCAGCAGCTTCCCCATATTCTCTGGGGCCAACGTCCTGACTTTC.

The V gene is TRBV7-9, the J gene TRBJ1-5; TRBD1 aligns across 7 bases. Germline assignment: CDR1 SEHNR and CDR2 FQNEAQ (reference sequence). This CDR3 comprises 13 residues. The junction had 2 bases not matched to a gene; V was cut back by 3 bases and J by 6 bases. The DNA of the CDR3 is TGTGCCAGCAGCTTCCCAGGGGGTCAGCCCCAGCATTTT. This sequence encodes CASSFPGGQPQHF. Complete variable domain (other parts from reference TRBV7-9 and TRBJ1-5): DTGVSQNPRHKITKRGQNVTFRCDPISEHNRLYWYRQTLGQGPEFLTYFQNEAQLEKSRLLSDRFSAERPKGSFSTLEIQRTEQGDSAMYLCASSFPGGQPQHFGDGTRLSIL.

This clone appeared a single time. The genes are TRBV6-5 and TRBJ1-5, with D possibly being TRBD1 (5 bases). Trimming stripped 5 bases from V and 7 bases from J, with 18 bases between. Germline values: CDR1 MNHEY, CDR2 SVGAGI. This CDR3 region has 15 residues. In DNA form, the CDR3 reads TGTGCCAGCAGTCAGGACACCCGGGGCCCCCAGCCCCAGCATTTT. It yields the protein CASSQDTRGPQPQHF.

The rearrangement uses TRBV7-2 and TRBJ1-1; D gene uncertain. Deletions cut 4 bases from V and 2 bases from J, with 11 bases between. The CDR3 spans 14 residues. Per the germline V gene, CDR1 is SGHTA and CDR2 is FQGNSA. The chain's CDR3 is CASSSSWRNTEAFF. CDR3 bases: TGTGCCAGCAGCTCGTCGTGGCGAAACACTGAAGCTTTCTTT.

The rearrangement links TRBV25-1 to TRBJ1-2; 9 bases line up with TRBD1. There are 13 residues in the CDR3. V was pared by 6 bases and J by 9 bases, with 8 bases of the junction left unmatched. Germline CDR1 is MGHDK and CDR2 is SYGVNS. In DNA form, the CDR3 reads TGTGCCAGCAGCGCCGGGACAGGGACAAGCTACACCTTC. Translation gives CASSAGTGTSYTF.

The chain carries TRBV7-2 and TRBJ2-1; the D is unclear. Germline CDR1 and CDR2: SGHTA and FQGNSA. The CDR3 loop spans 15 amino acids. V was clipped by 1 base and J by 0 bases, with 7 bases between them. This CDR3 reads CASSLGQISYNEQFF. The CDR3 DNA is TGTGCCAGCAGCTTAGGACAAATCTCCTACAATGAGCAGTTCTTC.